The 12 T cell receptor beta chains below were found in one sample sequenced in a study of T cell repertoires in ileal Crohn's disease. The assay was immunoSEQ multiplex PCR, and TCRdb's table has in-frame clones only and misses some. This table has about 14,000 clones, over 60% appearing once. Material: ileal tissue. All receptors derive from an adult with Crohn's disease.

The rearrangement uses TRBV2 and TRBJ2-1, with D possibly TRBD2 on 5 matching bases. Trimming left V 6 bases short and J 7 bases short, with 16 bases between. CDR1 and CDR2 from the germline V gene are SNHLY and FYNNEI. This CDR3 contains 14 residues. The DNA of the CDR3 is TGTGCCAGCAGCCGGGAAGGCGGAGGTAATGAGCAGTTCTTC. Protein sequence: CASSREGGGNEQFF.

The CDR3 DNA reads as TGTGCCAGTAGTATATCGGACAGTCCTTTGGTCACAGATACGCAGTATTTT. Protein product: CASSISDSPLVTDTQYF. The rearrangement uses TRBV19 and TRBJ2-3; the D gene is possibly TRBD1 (6 bases). The CDR3 loop spans 17 amino acids. The V gene's germline CDR1 is LNHDA and CDR2 SQIVND (reference sequence). The V gene lost 2 bases and the J gene lost 2 bases, with 17 bases spanning the gap.

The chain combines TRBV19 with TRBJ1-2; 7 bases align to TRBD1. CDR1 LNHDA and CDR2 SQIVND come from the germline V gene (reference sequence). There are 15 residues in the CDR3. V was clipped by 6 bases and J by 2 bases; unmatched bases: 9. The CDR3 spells CASRMKGGGNYGYTF. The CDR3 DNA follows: TGTGCCAGTAGAATGAAAGGGGGCGGAAACTATGGCTACACCTTC.

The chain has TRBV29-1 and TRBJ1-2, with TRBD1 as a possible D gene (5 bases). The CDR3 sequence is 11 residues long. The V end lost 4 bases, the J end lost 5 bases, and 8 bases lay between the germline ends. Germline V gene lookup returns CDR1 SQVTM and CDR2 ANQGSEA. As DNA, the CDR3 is TGCAGCGTTGCGGGGGTTTATGGCTACACCTTC. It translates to CSVAGVYGYTF.

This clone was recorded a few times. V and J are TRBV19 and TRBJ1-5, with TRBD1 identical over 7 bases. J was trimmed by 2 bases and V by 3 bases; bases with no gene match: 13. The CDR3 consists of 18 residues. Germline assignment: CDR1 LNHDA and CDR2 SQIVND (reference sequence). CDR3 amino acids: CASSILRTGGYGNQPQHF. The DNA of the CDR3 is TGTGCCAGTAGTATCCTACGGACAGGAGGGTACGGCAATCAGCCCCAGCATTTT.

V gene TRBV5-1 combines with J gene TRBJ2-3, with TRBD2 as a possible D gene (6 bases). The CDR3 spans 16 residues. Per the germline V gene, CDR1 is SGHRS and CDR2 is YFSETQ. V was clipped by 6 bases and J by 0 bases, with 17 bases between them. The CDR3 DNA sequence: TGCGCCAGCACAGTAGCCGGGGGATTGAGCACAGATACGCAGTATTTT. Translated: CASTVAGGLSTDTQYF. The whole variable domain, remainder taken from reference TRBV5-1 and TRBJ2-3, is KAGVTQTPRYLIKTRGQQVTLSCSPISGHRSVSWYQQTPGQGLQFLFEYFSETQRNKGNFPGRFSGRQFSNSRSEMNVSTLELGDSALYLCASTVAGGLSTDTQYFGPGTRLTVL.

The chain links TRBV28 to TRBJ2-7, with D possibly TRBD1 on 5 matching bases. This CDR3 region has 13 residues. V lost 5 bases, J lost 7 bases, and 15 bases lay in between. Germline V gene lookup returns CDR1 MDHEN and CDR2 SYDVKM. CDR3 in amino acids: CASSPRQLLEQYF. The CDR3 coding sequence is TGTGCCAGCAGTCCACGACAGCTACTGGAGCAGTACTTC.

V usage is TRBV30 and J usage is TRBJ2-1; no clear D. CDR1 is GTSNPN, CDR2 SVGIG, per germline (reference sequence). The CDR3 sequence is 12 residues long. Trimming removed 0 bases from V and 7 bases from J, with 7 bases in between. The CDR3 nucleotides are TGTGCCTGGAGTGTAACGCGGAATGAGCAGTTCTTC. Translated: CAWSVTRNEQFF.

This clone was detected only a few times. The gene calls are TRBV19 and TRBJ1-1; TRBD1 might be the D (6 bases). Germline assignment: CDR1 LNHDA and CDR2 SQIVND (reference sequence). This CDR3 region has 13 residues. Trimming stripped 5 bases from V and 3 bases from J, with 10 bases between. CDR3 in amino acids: CASSARTDTEAFF. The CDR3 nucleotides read TGTGCCAGTAGTGCTAGGACAGACACTGAAGCTTTCTTT.

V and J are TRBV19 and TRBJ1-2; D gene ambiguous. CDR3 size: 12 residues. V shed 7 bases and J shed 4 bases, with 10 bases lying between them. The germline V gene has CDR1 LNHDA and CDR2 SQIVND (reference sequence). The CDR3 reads CASTPLSYGYTF. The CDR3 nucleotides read TGTGCCAGTACTCCCTTATCCTATGGCTACACCTTC. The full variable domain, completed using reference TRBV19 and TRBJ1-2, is DGGITQSPKYLFRKEGQNVTLSCEQNLNHDAMYWYRQDPGQGLRLIYYSQIVNDFQKGDIAEGYSVSREKKESFPLTVTSAQKNPTAFYLCASTPLSYGYTFGSGTRLTVV.

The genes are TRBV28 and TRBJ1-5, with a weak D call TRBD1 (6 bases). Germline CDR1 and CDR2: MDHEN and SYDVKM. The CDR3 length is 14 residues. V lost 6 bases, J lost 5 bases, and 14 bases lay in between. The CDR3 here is CASRDTGIYQPQHF. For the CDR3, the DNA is TGTGCCAGCAGAGACACAGGGATCTATCAGCCCCAGCATTTT. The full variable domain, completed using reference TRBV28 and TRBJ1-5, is DVKVTQSSRYLVKRTGEKVFLECVQDMDHENMFWYRQDPGLGLRLIYFSYDVKMKEKGDIPEGYSVSREKKERFSLILESASTNQTSMYLCASRDTGIYQPQHFGDGTRLSIL.

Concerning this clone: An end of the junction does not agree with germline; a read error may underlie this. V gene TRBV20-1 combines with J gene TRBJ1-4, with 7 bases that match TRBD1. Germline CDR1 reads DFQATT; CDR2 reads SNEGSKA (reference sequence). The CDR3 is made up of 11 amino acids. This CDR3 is CSARGKTGENF. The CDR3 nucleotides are TGCAGTGCTAGAGGAAAAACAGGGGAAAATTTT.